This TCR beta chain appears in the sequencing data of a study of Graves' ophthalmopathy and Graves' hyperthyroidism. Overall study context: Pretreatment peripheral blood was obtained at initial diagnosis.

This clonotype was seen repeatedly, ten times or more. Its matching antigen is unknown. RNA transcripts yielded amplified TCR beta CDR3 regions. The authors performed first-round RT-PCR with HTBI primers and then a second-round multiplex PCR. One entry per CDR3 protein, called by TCRdb with MiXCR from the multiplex PCR reads. This sample yields 300,000 or so distinct CDR3 sequences, of which 15% to 20% are seen a single time; approximately 13% belongs to the top ten. Active ophthalmopathy (CAS at least 3, NOSPECS at least 4), lasting under 3 months. Study-wide results and limits: The study's model predicted ophthalmopathy progression at about 68% sensitivity and approximately 72% specificity. Ophthalmopathy versus stable hyperthyroidism: 13-signature model gave around 86% sensitivity, less than 82% specificity.

The CDR3 extends over 15 amino acids. Germline CDR1 is MRHNA and CDR2 is SNTAGT. Trimming removed 3 bases at V and 3 bases at J, with 12 bases between. The rearrangement links TRBV6-4 to TRBJ1-5, with no clear D. The clonotype originates from an adult man with Graves' ophthalmopathy. The sequenced material came from peripheral blood. The DNA of the CDR3 is TGTGCCAGCAGTGAAGGTTTACCCCACAATCAGCCCCAGCATTTT. This gives the protein CASSEGLPHNQPQHF.